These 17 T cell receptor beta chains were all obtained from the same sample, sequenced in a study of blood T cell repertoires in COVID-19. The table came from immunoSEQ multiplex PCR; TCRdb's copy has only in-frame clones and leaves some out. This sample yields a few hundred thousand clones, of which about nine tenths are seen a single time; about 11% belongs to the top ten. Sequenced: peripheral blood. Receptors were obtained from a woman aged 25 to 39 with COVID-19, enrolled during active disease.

For the CDR3, the DNA is TGTGCCAGTAGTGAGAACAGGGGCCAGCCCCAGCATTTT. It codes for CASSENRGQPQHF. The chain links TRBV19 to TRBJ1-5, with TRBD1 matching over 7 bases. Germline V gene data show CDR1 as LNHDA and CDR2 as SQIVND (reference sequence). This CDR3 comprises 13 residues. V dropped 5 bases and J dropped 7; count of bases not matched to a gene: 5.

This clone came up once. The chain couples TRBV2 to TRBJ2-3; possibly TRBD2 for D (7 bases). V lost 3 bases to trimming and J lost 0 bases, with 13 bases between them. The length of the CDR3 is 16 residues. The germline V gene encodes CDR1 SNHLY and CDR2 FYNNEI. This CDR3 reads CASSDGGGASTDTQYF. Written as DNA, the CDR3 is TGTGCCAGCAGTGACGGAGGGGGGGCTAGCACAGATACGCAGTATTTT.

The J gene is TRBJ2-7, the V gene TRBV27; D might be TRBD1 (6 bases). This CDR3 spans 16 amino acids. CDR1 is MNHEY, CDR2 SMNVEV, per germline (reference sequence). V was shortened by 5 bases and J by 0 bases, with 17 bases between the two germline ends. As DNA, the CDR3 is TGTGCCAGCAGTCCGTCTGGGGGCAGGAGCTCCTACGAGCAGTACTTC. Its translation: CASSPSGGRSSYEQYF.

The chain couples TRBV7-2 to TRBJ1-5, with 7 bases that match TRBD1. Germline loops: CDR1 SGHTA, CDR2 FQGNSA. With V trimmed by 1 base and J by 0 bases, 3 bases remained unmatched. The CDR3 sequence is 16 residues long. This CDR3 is CASSLEGAGSNQPQHF. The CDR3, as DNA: TGTGCCAGCAGCTTAGAGGGGGCGGGTAGCAATCAGCCCCAGCATTTT.

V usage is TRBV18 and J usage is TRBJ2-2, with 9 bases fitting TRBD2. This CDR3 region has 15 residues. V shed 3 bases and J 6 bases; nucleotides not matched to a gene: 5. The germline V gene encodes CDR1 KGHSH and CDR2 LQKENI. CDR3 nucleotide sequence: TGTGCCAGCTCACCGGGACTAGCTGTTTCCGGGGAGCTGTTTTTT. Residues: CASSPGLAVSGELFF.

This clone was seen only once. The CDR3 here is CASSSGLRSEAFF. Here the CDR3 DNA reads TGTGCCAGCAGCTCTGGTCTAAGGAGTGAAGCTTTCTTT. This chain connects TRBV9 to TRBJ1-1; D is unclear. This CDR3 is 13 amino acids long. V lost 4 bases, J lost 7 bases, and 14 bases lay in between. Looked up from germline, CDR1 is SGDLS and CDR2 is YYNGEE.

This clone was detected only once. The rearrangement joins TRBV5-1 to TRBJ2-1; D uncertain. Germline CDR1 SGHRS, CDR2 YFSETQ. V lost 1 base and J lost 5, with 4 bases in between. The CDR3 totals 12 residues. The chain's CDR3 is CASSLPNNEQFF. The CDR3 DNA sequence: TGCGCCAGCAGCTTGCCAAACAATGAGCAGTTCTTC.

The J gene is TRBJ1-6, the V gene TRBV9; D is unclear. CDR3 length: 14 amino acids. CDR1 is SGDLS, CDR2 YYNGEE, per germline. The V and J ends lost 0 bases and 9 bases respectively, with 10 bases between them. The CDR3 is CASSVGPESSPLHF. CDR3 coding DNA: TGTGCCAGCAGCGTAGGCCCAGAATCTTCACCCCTCCACTTT.

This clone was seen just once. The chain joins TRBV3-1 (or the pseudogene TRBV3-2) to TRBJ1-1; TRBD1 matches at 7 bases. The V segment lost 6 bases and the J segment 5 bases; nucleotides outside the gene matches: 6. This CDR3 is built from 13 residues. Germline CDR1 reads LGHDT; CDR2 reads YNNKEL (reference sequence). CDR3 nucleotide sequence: TGTGCCAGCAGGTATACAGGGGAGACTGAAGCTTTCTTT. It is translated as CASRYTGETEAFF.

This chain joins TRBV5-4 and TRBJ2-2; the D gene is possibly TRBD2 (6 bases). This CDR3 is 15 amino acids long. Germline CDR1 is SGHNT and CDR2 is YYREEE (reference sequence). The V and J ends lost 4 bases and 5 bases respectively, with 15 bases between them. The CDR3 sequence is CASSTTGLNTGELFF. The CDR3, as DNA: TGTGCCAGCAGCACGACGGGACTCAATACCGGGGAGCTGTTTTTT.

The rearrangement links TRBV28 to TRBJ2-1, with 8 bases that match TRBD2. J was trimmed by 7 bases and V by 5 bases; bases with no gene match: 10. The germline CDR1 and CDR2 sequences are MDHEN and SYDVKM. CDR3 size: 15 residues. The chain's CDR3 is CASSPGTRNYNEQFF. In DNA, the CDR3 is TGTGCCAGCAGTCCCGGGACTAGGAACTATAATGAGCAGTTCTTC.

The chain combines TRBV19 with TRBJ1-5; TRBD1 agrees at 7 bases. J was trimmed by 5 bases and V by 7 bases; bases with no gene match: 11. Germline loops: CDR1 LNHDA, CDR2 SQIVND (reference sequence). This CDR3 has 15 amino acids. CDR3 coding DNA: TGTGCCAGTACCAGGGGGGACAGTCTCTATCAGCCCCAGCATTTT. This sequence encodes CASTRGDSLYQPQHF.

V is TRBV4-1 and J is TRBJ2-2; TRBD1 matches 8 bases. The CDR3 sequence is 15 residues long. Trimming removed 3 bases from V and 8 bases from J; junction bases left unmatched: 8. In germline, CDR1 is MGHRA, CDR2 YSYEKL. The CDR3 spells CASSQLTGGRGELFF. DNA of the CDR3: TGCGCCAGCAGCCAGCTAACAGGGGGGAGGGGGGAGCTGTTTTTT.

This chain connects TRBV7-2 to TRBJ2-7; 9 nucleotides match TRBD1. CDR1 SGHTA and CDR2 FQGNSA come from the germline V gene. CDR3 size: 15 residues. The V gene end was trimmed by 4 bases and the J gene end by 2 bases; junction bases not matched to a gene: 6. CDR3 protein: CASSSRQGGTYEQYF. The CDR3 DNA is TGTGCCAGCAGCTCACGACAGGGGGGCACCTACGAGCAGTACTTC. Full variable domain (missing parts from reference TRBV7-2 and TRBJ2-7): GAGVSQSPSNKVTEKGKDVELRCDPISGHTALYWYRQSLGQGLEFLIYFQGNSAPDKSGLPSDRFSAERTGGSVSTLTIQRTQQEDSAVYLCASSSRQGGTYEQYFGPGTRLTVT.

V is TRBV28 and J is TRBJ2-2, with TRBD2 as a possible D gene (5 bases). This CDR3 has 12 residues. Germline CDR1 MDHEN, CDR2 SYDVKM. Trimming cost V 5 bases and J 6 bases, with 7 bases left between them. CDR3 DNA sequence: TGTGCCAGCAGTGAGGGCGCCGGGGAGCTGTTTTTT. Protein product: CASSEGAGELFF. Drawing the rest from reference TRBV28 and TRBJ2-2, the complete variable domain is DVKVTQSSRYLVKRTGEKVFLECVQDMDHENMFWYRQDPGLGLRLIYFSYDVKMKEKGDIPEGYSVSREKKERFSLILESASTNQTSMYLCASSEGAGELFFGEGSRLTVL.

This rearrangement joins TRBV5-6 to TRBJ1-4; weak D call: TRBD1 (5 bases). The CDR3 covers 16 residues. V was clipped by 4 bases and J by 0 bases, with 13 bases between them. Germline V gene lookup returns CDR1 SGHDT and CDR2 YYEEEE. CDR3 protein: CASSPGTIATNEKLFF. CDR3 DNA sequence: TGTGCCAGCAGCCCGGGGACTATAGCAACTAATGAAAAACTGTTTTTT.

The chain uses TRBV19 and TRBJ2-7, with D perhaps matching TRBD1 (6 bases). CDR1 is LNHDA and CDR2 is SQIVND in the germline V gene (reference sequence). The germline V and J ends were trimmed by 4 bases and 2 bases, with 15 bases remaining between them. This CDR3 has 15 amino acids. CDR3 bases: TGTGCCAGTAGTAGCTGGACAGAGGGCACCTACGAGCAGTACTTC. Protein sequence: CASSSWTEGTYEQYF.